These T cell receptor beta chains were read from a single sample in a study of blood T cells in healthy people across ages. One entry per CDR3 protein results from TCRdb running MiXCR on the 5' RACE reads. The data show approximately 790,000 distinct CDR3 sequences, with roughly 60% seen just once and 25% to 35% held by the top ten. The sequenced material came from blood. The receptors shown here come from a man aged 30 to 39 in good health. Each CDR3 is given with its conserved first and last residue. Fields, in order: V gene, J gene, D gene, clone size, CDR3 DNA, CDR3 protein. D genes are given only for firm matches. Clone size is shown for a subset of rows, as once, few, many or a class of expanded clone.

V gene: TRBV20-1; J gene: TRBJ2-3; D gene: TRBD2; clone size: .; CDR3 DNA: TGCAGTGCTACTAGCGGGGTGAGCACAGATACGCAGTATTTT; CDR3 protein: CSATSGVSTDTQYF
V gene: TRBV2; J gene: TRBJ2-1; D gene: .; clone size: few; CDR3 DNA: TGTGCCAGCAGGCCCGGACCAGCGGTGAACAATGAGCAGTTCTTC; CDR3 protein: CASRPGPAVNNEQFF
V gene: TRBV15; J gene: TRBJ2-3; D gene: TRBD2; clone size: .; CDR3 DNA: TGTGCCACCAGCAGAGATCGCATTAGCGGGCCTAGCACAGATACGCAGTATTTT; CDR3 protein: CATSRDRISGPSTDTQYF
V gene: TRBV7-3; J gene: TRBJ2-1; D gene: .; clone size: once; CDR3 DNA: TGTGCCAGCAGCGGACCGGCGGGGGCGGGAAATGAGCAGTTCTTC; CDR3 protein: CASSGPAGAGNEQFF
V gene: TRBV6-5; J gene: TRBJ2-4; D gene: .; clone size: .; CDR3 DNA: TGTGCCAGCAGTTCGAAGGTTGACGGGTCGTACATTCAGTACTTC; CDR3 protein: CASSSKVDGSYIQYF
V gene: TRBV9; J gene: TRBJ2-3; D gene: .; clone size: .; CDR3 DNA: TGTGCCAGCAGCGTACGGCAGTCAGATACGCAGTATTTT; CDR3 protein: CASSVRQSDTQYF
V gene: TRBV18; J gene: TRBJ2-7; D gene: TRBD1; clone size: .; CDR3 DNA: TGTGCCAGCTCACCCATCCGGGACAGGGAGTATTACGAGCAGTACTTC; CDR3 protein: CASSPIRDREYYEQYF
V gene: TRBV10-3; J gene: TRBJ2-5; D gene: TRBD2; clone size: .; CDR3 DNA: TGTGCCATCAGTGAGTCGCCTAGCGGGGCAGCCACTGAGACCCAGTACTTC; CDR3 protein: CAISESPSGAATETQYF
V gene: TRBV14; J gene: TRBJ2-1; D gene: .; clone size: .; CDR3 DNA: TGTGCCAGCAGCCAAGTTGCGGGACAGCCCGGTTTGTTCTTC; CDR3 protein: CASSQVAGQPGLFF
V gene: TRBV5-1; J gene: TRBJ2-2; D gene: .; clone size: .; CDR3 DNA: TGCGCCAGCAGCTTTGATTGGGGGCACACCGGGGAGCTGTTTTTT; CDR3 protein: CASSFDWGHTGELFF
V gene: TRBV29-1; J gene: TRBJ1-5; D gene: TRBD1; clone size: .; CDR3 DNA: TGCAGCGTCGCTGGGACAGTCGACCAGCCCCAGCATTTT; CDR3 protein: CSVAGTVDQPQHF
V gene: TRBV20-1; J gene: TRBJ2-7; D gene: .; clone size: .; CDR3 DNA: TGCAGTGCTAGAGATCCGGGACACAGCTACTACGAGCAGTACTTC; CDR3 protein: CSARDPGHSYYEQYF
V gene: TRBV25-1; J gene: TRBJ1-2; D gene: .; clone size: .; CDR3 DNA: TGTGCCAGCAGTGAGGGGGCCTTCTATGGCTACACCTTC; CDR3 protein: CASSEGAFYGYTF
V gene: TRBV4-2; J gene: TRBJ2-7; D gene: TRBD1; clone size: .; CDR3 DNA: TGTGCCAGCAGCCAGGCCGGGACAGGGGTCTACGAGCAGTACTTC; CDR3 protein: CASSQAGTGVYEQYF
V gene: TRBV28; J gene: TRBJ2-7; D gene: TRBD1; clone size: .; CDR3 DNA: TGTGCCAGCAGTTTATCCCGCGGACAGGGGAGAAGCAACGAGCAGTACTTC; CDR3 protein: CASSLSRGQGRSNEQYF